This T cell receptor beta chain was profiled in a study of radiotherapy plus CTLA-4 blockade in lung cancer. Study summary: For about 19% of patients, objective responses occurred, and about 33% had disease control.

In its sample, this clone was seen once. The target antigen is unknown. With V trimmed by 7 bases and J by 4 bases, 12 bases remained unmatched. The V gene's germline CDR1 is SGHRS and CDR2 YFSETQ. There are 16 residues in the CDR3. Measured with immunoSEQ multiplex PCR; TCRdb has only the in-frame clones, and not every one. This sample has about 110,000 clones, with about four fifths found just once. Broader study findings: Dynamics of early blood T cell clones, together with interferon-beta, were reportedly the best predictors of response. In blood, TCR clones derived from the tumor expanded after radiotherapy plus ipilimumab.

Patients in the study, people with chemo-refractory metastatic non-small-cell lung cancer, received focal radiation plus ipilimumab CTLA-4 blockade. This TCR derives from a human donor with non-small cell lung cancer that progressed on radiotherapy plus ipilimumab. Some clones in this sample may be carry-over from other donors' samples. The chain combines TRBV5-1 with TRBJ2-3, with 10 nucleotides matching TRBD1. The sample here was peripheral blood, taken from a patient treated with radiotherapy plus ipilimumab. DNA of the CDR3: TGCGCCAGCGACGACCGGACAGGGGGTTTCGCAGATACGCAGTATTTT. Its protein is CASDDRTGGFADTQYF.